These 2 T cell receptor beta chains share one sample of origin, sequenced in a study of vaccination effects on CD4 cells after COVID-19. Profiled with immunoSEQ multiplex PCR; TCRdb holds only in-frame clones, not every one. The table lists around 83,000 clones, around 74% of them singletons. In the ViraFEST assay, antigen-specific CD4+ clonotypes were identified by expansion after peptide-pool stimulation. The culture ran for 10 to 11 days, and then CD4+ T cells were isolated. No antigens are known for them. This material consisted of CD4+ T cells from PBMCs cultured with HCoV-229E spike peptides, taken before COVID-19 vaccination. These TCRs come from a human donor who received a COVID-19 vaccine.

This clone was picked up a small number of times. The chain employs TRBV18 and TRBJ1-5, with D tentatively TRBD1 (6 bases). Trimming pared 4 bases from V and 7 bases from J, leaving 14 bases between. The CDR3 loop spans 14 amino acids. Germline V gives CDR1 KGHSH, CDR2 LQKENI. CDR3 in amino acids: CASSRGGLVQPQHF. CDR3 coding DNA: TGTGCCAGCTCACGGGGGGGGCTCGTCCAGCCCCAGCATTTT.

This chain links TRBV19 with TRBJ1-2; D is uncertain. V was pared by 7 bases and J by 4 bases, with 19 bases between. The CDR3 totals 15 residues. Germline V gene sequence: CDR1 LNHDA, CDR2 SQIVND (reference sequence). The CDR3 sequence: CASTLRRQDLYGYTF. The CDR3 coding sequence is TGTGCCAGTACCCTTAGACGTCAGGACCTCTATGGCTACACCTTC.